This T cell receptor (beta chain) is from a study of blood T cell repertoires in COVID-19. About the study: Acute-phase and convalescent COVID-19 samples originated in the United States, Italy and Spain. From T cells, B-cell-depleted T cells, or PBMCs came the material, which was cDNA or gDNA.

Germline V gene lookup returns CDR1 MNHEY and CDR2 SVGAGI. V shed 8 bases and J shed 4 bases, with 18 bases lying between them. The CDR3 extends over 15 amino acids. Per the study methods: Cell counts per sample came from amplifying reference gene primers. TCRdb keeps only in-frame clones here, not all; method: immunoSEQ multiplex PCR. D and trimming come from the DNA, and the V and J calls and clone size come from that table. The sample lists 140,000 to 150,000 clones, around nine tenths seen once, with 1.5% to 2% in the top ten. The TCR was taken from a woman in her forties or fifties with acute or convalescent COVID-19. The sequencing sample was made of peripheral blood. The V call is TRBV6-5, the J call TRBJ1-3; weak D call: TRBD1 (6 bases). The CDR3 region is CASSPRGARGNTIYF. The CDR3 nucleotides read TGTGCCAGCTCTCCTCGGGGGGCGCGGGGAAACACCATATATTTT.